A single sample gave rise to the 11 T cell receptor beta chains below, sequenced in a study of T cell repertoires in cytomegalovirus infection. These receptors are not linked to any known antigen. A single record per CDR3 protein comes from TCRdb applying MiXCR to the reads. In the table there are approximately 990,000 distinct CDR3 sequences, more than 25% of which are singletons. The sequences come from cultured CD8+ T cells from PBMCs, collected from culture after CMV antigen stimulation. These receptors were collected from a human donor in good health (CMV status not recorded). Some clones in this sample may be carry-over from other donors' samples.

V gene TRBV27 combines with J gene TRBJ2-1; unclear D gene. Germline V gene lookup returns CDR1 MNHEY and CDR2 SMNVEV (reference sequence). The CDR3 extends over 14 amino acids. The V and J ends lost 2 bases and 8 bases respectively, with 13 bases between them. CDR3 protein: CASSLVDPSYEQFF. DNA for the CDR3: TGTGCCAGCAGTTTAGTAGACCCATCCTATGAGCAGTTCTTC.

In its sample, this clonotype was seen many times. The chain uses TRBV7-6 and TRBJ2-2; 10 positions match TRBD2. The CDR3 runs 17 residues. V lost 5 bases and J lost 1; bases outside the gene matches: 7. Germline CDR1 is SGHVS and CDR2 is FNYEAQ. CDR3 sequence: CASSPLAGEVNTGELFF. The CDR3 DNA reads as TGTGCCAGCAGCCCTCTAGCGGGGGAAGTGAACACCGGGGAGCTGTTTTTT.

This chain connects TRBV7-8 to TRBJ2-2; 7 nucleotides match TRBD2. Germline trimming cut 5 bases from V and 7 bases from J; bases unmatched to any gene: 10. In germline, CDR1 is SGHVS, CDR2 FQNEAQ. The CDR3 has 15 residues. The CDR3: CASSPPREGVGELFF. The CDR3 nucleotides read TGTGCCAGCAGCCCCCCAAGGGAGGGCGTCGGGGAGCTGTTTTTT. The whole variable domain, remainder taken from reference TRBV7-8 and TRBJ2-2, is GAGVSQSPRYKVAKRGQDVALRCDPISGHVSLFWYQQALGQGPEFLTYFQNEAQLDKSGLPSDRFFAERPEGSVSTLKIQRTQQEDSAVYLCASSPPREGVGELFFGEGSRLTVL.

A few counts support this clonotype. The V gene is TRBV19, the J gene TRBJ2-6; D not resolved. Looked up from germline, CDR1 is LNHDA and CDR2 is SQIVND (reference sequence). V lost 6 bases to trimming and J lost 1 base, with 10 bases between them. The CDR3 has 15 residues. CDR3: CASRTDGSGANVLTF. The CDR3 nucleotides read TGTGCCAGTAGGACGGATGGTTCTGGGGCCAACGTCCTGACTTTC.

This clonotype was counted ten times or more. The V call is TRBV7-2, the J call TRBJ2-3, with 9 bases fitting TRBD2. After removal of 3 bases from V and 6 bases from J, the junction contained 10 bases not matched to a gene. In germline, CDR1 is SGHTA, CDR2 FQGNSA. The CDR3 contains 16 residues. CDR3 bases: TGTGCCAGCAGCTTTGACCGGCGGGGGGGGGTTGATACGCAGTATTTT. Translation: CASSFDRRGGVDTQYF.

This clonotype was observed many times. The rearrangement uses TRBV7-2 and TRBJ2-4; no firm D call. This CDR3 is built from 13 residues. V lost 3 bases to trimming and J lost 6 bases, with 9 bases between them. CDR1 SGHTA and CDR2 FQGNSA come from the germline V gene. CDR3 in DNA: TGTGCCAGCAGCTTCTCCCCTTCAAACATTCAGTACTTC. This sequence encodes CASSFSPSNIQYF.

The CDR3 protein is CASSGPGTVNEKLFF. The DNA of the CDR3 is TGTGCCAGCAGCGGCCCCGGGACAGTTAATGAAAAACTGTTTTTT. The V call is TRBV2, the J call TRBJ1-4, with 7 nucleotides matching TRBD1. The V gene's germline CDR1 is SNHLY and CDR2 FYNNEI. V shed 6 bases and J 4 bases; nucleotides not matched to a gene: 8. This CDR3 is built from 15 residues.

The chain has TRBV27 and TRBJ1-5; the D is unclear. CDR3 length equals 16 residues. Germline V CDR1 and CDR2: MNHEY, SMNVEV (reference sequence). V dropped 6 bases and J dropped 0 bases, with 15 bases sitting between them. This CDR3 is CASSSSVPYSNQPQHF. The CDR3 region has the DNA TGTGCCAGCAGCTCCTCGGTTCCTTATAGCAATCAGCCCCAGCATTTT.

V and J are TRBV3-1 and TRBJ2-2; 11 nucleotides line up with TRBD1. The CDR3 is 17 residues long. The trim removed 3 bases at V and 3 bases at J, leaving 6 bases unmatched. Germline V gives CDR1 LGHDT, CDR2 YNNKEL (reference sequence). The CDR3 DNA follows: TGTGCCAGCAGCCAGCTCGGGACAGGGGGTTACACCGGGGAGCTGTTTTTT. As protein: CASSQLGTGGYTGELFF.

This rearrangement joins TRBV5-6 to TRBJ2-5, with D possibly matching TRBD1 (6 bases). The CDR3 consists of 14 residues. Trimming cost V 4 bases and J 0 bases, with 10 bases left between them. CDR1 is SGHDT and CDR2 is YYEEEE in the germline V gene. The CDR3 nucleotides read TGTGCCAGCAGCAATACAGGGTACCAAGAGACCCAGTACTTC. This sequence encodes CASSNTGYQETQYF.

The CDR3 DNA follows: TGTGCCAGCAGCTTATTGTTTAGCTCCTACAATGAGCAGTTCTTC. It yields the protein CASSLLFSSYNEQFF. This rearrangement joins TRBV7-6 to TRBJ2-1; no definite D call. CDR3 length: 15 residues. V gave up 2 bases and J gave up 0 bases, with 8 bases separating them. Germline V lookup: CDR1 SGHVS, CDR2 FNYEAQ.